There are a few counts of the clone carrying this T cell receptor beta chain. V was cut by 4 bases and J by 4 bases, with 14 bases left in between. CDR3 length: 15 amino acids. Per germline, CDR1 SGHDN and CDR2 FVKESK. The entry originates in a study of blood T cell repertoires in COVID-19. Clones were sequenced by immunoSEQ multiplex PCR, and TCRdb holds only the in-frame ones, with some missing. The data contain 150,000 to 200,000 clones, over 80% of them singletons. This chain connects TRBV14 to TRBJ1-3; D gene ambiguous. The TCR sequence derives from a woman aged 65 to 85 with acute or convalescent COVID-19. Sequencing was done on a sample of peripheral blood. CDR3 protein: CASSLYSLRGNTIYF. CDR3 nucleotide sequence: TGTGCCAGCAGCCTCTACTCCTTGAGAGGAAACACCATATATTTT. Variable domain in full (rest from reference TRBV14 and TRBJ1-3): EAGVTQFPSHSVIEKGQTVTLRCDPISGHDNLYWYRRVMGKEIKFLLHFVKESKQDESGMPNNRFLAERTGGTYSTLKVQPAELEDSGVYFCASSLYSLRGNTIYFGEGSWLTVV.